The 2 T cell receptor beta chains presented below share a single source sample, sequenced in a study. Cells sorted as Tregs were CD4+, CD25+ and CD127-/low. TCRdb ran MiXCR on the 5' RACE reads and lists one entry per CDR3 protein. The sample consists of roughly 57,000 distinct CDR3 sequences, about 20% of them appearing once. The sequenced sample consisted of tumor-infiltrating Tregs sorted from the breast tumor. These receptors were taken from a female donor with breast cancer.

A few counts support this clonotype. The rearrangement uses TRBV6-2 or TRBV6-3 and TRBJ1-1, with a tentative D call TRBD1 (6 bases). Per germline, CDR1 MNHEY and CDR2 SVGEGT. The CDR3 has 13 residues. The ends were cut back, 3 bases at V and 7 bases at J, with 12 bases in the middle. The CDR3 DNA reads as TGTGCCAGCAGTTATAAAGGGGGGGATGAAGCTTTCTTT. Residues: CASSYKGGDEAFF.

The CDR3 nucleotides are TGTGCCAGCAGCTTAGCGAATCTGGGACAGGGAAACTATGGCTACACCTTC. Translated: CASSLANLGQGNYGYTF. The chain combines TRBV7-9 with TRBJ1-2, with TRBD1 matching 9 bases. V was pared by 0 bases and J by 2 bases, with 7 bases of the junction left unmatched. The CDR3 has 17 amino acids. CDR1 SEHNR and CDR2 FQNEAQ come from the germline V gene (reference sequence).